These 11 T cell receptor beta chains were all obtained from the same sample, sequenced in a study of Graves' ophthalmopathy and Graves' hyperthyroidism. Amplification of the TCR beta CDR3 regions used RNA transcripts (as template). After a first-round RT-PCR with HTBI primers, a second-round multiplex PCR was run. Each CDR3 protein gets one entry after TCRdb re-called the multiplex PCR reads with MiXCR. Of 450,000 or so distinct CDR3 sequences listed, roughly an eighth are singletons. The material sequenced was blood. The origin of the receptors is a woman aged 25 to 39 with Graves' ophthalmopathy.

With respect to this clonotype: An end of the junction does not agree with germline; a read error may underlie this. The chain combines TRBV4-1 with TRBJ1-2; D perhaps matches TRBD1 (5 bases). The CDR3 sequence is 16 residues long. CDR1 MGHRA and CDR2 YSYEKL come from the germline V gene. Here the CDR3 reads CASSSYSDMDWYGYTF. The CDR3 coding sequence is TGCGCCAGCAGCTCGTATTCGGACATGGACTGGTATGGTTACACCTTC.

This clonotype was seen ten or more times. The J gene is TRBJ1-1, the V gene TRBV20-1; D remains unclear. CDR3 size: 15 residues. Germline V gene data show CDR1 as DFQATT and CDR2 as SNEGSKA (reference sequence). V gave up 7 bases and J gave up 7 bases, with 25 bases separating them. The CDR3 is CSVGPARGGSVEAFF. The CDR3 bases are TGCAGTGTCGGCCCGGCGCGGGGAGGAAGTGTTGAAGCTTTCTTT.

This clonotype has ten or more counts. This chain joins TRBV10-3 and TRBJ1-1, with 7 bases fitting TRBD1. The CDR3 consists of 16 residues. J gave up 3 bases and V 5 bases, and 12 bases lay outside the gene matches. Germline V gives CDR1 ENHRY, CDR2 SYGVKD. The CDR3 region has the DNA TGTGCCATCAGTCTGAGTAGGGGGCTCGGAGACACTGAAGCTTTCTTT. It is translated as CAISLSRGLGDTEAFF.

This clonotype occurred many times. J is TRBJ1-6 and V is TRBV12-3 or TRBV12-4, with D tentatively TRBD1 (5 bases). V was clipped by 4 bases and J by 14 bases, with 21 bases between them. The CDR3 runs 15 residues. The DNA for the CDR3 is TGTGCCAGCAGTTCTGACAGCCTACCGGTAGGGTCCCTCCACTTT. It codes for CASSSDSLPVGSLHF.

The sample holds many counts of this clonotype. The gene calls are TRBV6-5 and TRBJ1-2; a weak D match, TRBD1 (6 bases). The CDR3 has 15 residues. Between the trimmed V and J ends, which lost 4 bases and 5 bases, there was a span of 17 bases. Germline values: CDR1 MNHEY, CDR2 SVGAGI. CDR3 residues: CASSSGHRQEYGYTF. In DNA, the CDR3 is TGTGCCAGCAGTTCTGGCCATCGACAGGAGTATGGCTACACCTTC.

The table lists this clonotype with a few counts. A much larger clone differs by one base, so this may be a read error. For the CDR3, the DNA is TGCGCCAGCAGCTTGCAAAAGGGTGGGGGAGAGACCAAGTACTTC. Its translation: CASSLQKGGGETKYF. V usage is TRBV5-1 and J usage is TRBJ2-5, with D perhaps assigned TRBD1 or TRBD2 (5 bases each). The CDR3 loop spans 15 amino acids. The germline V gene encodes CDR1 SGHRS and CDR2 YFSETQ.

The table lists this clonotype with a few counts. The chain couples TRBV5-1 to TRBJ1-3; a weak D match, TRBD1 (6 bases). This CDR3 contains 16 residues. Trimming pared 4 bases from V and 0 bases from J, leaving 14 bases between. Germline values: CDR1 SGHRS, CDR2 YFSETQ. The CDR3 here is CASSRGQIHSGNTIYF. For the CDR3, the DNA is TGCGCCAGCAGCAGGGGACAAATACACTCTGGAAACACCATATATTTT.

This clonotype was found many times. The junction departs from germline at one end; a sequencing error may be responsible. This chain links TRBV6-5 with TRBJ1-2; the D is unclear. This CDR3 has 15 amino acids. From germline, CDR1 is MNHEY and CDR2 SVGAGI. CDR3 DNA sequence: TGTGCCAGCGGTTACGGTGGTTTAGGGCTAGATGGCTACACCTTC. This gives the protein CASGYGGLGLDGYTF.

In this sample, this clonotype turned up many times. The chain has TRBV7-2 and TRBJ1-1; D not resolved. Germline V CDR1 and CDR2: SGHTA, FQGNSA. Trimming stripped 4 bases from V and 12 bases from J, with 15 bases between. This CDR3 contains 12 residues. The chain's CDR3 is CASSYVVGETFF. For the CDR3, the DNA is TGTGCCAGCAGCTACGTCGTCGGGGAAACTTTCTTT.

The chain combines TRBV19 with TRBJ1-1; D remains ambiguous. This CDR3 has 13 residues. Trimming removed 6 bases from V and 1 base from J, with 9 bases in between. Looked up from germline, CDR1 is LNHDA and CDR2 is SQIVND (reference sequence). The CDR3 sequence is CASRTSRNTEAFF. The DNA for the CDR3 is TGTGCCAGTAGGACTAGCCGGAACACTGAAGCTTTCTTT.

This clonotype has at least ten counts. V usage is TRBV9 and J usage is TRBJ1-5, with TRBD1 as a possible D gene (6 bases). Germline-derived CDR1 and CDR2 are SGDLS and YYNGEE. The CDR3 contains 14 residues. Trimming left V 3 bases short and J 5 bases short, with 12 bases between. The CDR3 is CASSEGHSDQPQHF. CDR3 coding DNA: TGTGCCAGCAGCGAGGGACACTCCGATCAGCCCCAGCATTTT. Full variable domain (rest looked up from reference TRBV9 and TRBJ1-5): DSGVTQTPKHLITATGQRVTLRCSPRSGDLSVYWYQQSLDQGLQFLIQYYNGEERAKGNILERFSAQQFPDLHSELNLSSLELGDSALYFCASSEGHSDQPQHFGDGTRLSIL.